The 18 T cell receptor beta chains given below trace back to one sample, sequenced in a study of cytomegalovirus exposure and HLA in healthy donors. In the PCR, 60 Vbeta and 13 Jbeta primers were used. The table came from immunoSEQ multiplex PCR; TCRdb's copy has only in-frame clones and leaves some out. The top ten clones hold 4.6% of a sample with 75,000 to 95,000 clones, 75% to 80% of them seen once. The specimen sequenced was PBMCs. These receptors all come from a middle-aged woman in good health and CMV-seropositive.

The chain couples TRBV7-8 to TRBJ2-1, with D possibly matching TRBD1 (5 bases). Germline V gives CDR1 SGHVS, CDR2 FQNEAQ. Trimming left V 4 bases short and J 8 bases short, with 15 bases between. The CDR3 runs to 14 residues. The DNA of the CDR3 is TGTGCCAGCAGCTCAGAATGGGGCTCTCATGAGCAGTTCTTC. This translates into CASSSEWGSHEQFF.

The J gene is TRBJ1-4, the V gene TRBV30; TRBD1 matches 7 bases. V was clipped by 4 bases and J by 10 bases; unmatched bases: 12. The CDR3 loop spans 14 amino acids. Looked up from germline, CDR1 is GTSNPN and CDR2 is SVGIG (reference sequence). The CDR3 region is CAWITETGNGKLFF. The CDR3 DNA reads as TGTGCCTGGATTACCGAGACAGGGAACGGAAAACTGTTTTTT.

This sequence joins TRBV28 and TRBJ2-7, with D possibly TRBD1 on 5 matching bases. Trimming pared 0 bases from V and 4 bases from J, leaving 10 bases between. Germline V CDR1 and CDR2: MDHEN, SYDVKM. The CDR3 covers 14 residues. CDR3 sequence reads: CASSLWDNEYEQYF. As DNA, the CDR3 is TGTGCCAGCAGTTTATGGGACAACGAGTACGAGCAGTACTTC. The whole variable domain, filled in from reference TRBV28 and TRBJ2-7, reads DVKVTQSSRYLVKRTGEKVFLECVQDMDHENMFWYRQDPGLGLRLIYFSYDVKMKEKGDIPEGYSVSREKKERFSLILESASTNQTSMYLCASSLWDNEYEQYFGPGTRLTVT.

This chain connects TRBV19 to TRBJ1-5; D not certain. Trimming took 0 bases from V and 0 from J, leaving 6 bases between them. CDR3 length: 15 amino acids. The germline CDR1 and CDR2 sequences are LNHDA and SQIVND (reference sequence). DNA for the CDR3: TGTGCCAGTAGTATAGAGGGCTATAGCAATCAGCCCCAGCATTTT. Protein: CASSIEGYSNQPQHF.

This chain links TRBV19 with TRBJ2-1; 7 nucleotides align to TRBD2. The CDR3 loop spans 14 amino acids. V lost 3 bases and J lost 7; bases outside the gene matches: 6. Germline V lookup: CDR1 LNHDA, CDR2 SQIVND (reference sequence). The CDR3 here is CASSIPWGGNEQFF. The CDR3 DNA reads as TGTGCCAGTAGTATCCCTTGGGGGGGGAATGAGCAGTTCTTC.

The chain employs TRBV29-1 and TRBJ2-1; TRBD2 matches 7 bases. V gave up 3 bases and J gave up 8 bases; unmatched junction bases: 4. The CDR3 length is 12 residues. The V gene's germline CDR1 is SQVTM and CDR2 ANQGSEA. The CDR3 spells CSVEPAGHEQFF. The CDR3 nucleotides are TGCAGCGTTGAGCCAGCGGGACATGAGCAGTTCTTC.

This chain links TRBV25-1 with TRBJ2-7; 12 nucleotides align to TRBD2. The germline gives CDR1 MGHDK, CDR2 SYGVNS. CDR3 size: 13 residues. Unmatched junction bases numbered 2, after V lost 5 bases and J lost 6 bases. The CDR3 region is CASSLAGGTEQYF. In nucleotides, the CDR3 is TGTGCCAGCAGTCTAGCGGGAGGGACCGAGCAGTACTTC.

Turning to this clone: The junction does not match germline at one end; this may be a read error. The same CDR3 also results from other DNA sequences found in this sample. The chain employs TRBV11-3 and TRBJ2-5, with 8 bases lining up with TRBD1. This CDR3 has 15 amino acids. Germline-derived CDR1 and CDR2 are SGHNT and YENEEA. The CDR3 loop reads CASSLAQGDQETQYF. The CDR3, as DNA: TGCGCCAGCAGCTTAGCACAGGGGGACCAAGAGACCCAGTACTTC. Filled out from reference TRBV11-3 and TRBJ2-5, the complete variable domain reads EAGVVQSPRYKIIEKKQPVAFWCNPISGHNTLYWYLQNLGQGPELLIRYENEEAVDDSQLPKDRFSAERLKGVDSTLKIQPAELGDSAVYLCASSLAQGDQETQYFGPGTRLLVL.

The chain links TRBV2 to TRBJ1-4, with D possibly TRBD1 on 6 matching bases. V was clipped by 6 bases and J by 6 bases, with 17 bases between them. The CDR3 extends over 15 amino acids. Germline V gene lookup returns CDR1 SNHLY and CDR2 FYNNEI. The CDR3 region has the DNA TGTGCCAGCAGAGGACTCAGGGGTCGGGATGAAAAACTGTTTTTT. This translates into CASRGLRGRDEKLFF.

The CDR3 DNA is TGTGCCAGCTCACCACCTACAGCCTACGAGCAGTACTTC. Its translation: CASSPPTAYEQYF. The chain employs TRBV18 and TRBJ2-7; D gene unclear. The CDR3 totals 13 residues. V lost 0 bases and J 2 bases, leaving 5 bases between the germline ends. The V gene's germline CDR1 is KGHSH and CDR2 LQKENI.

This rearrangement joins TRBV30 to TRBJ1-2; no definite D call. V lost 2 bases, J lost 4 bases, and 8 bases lay in between. The germline gives CDR1 GTSNPN, CDR2 SVGIG (reference sequence). CDR3 size: 12 residues. Written as DNA, the CDR3 is TGTGCCTGGAGTATGGGCTCCTATGGCTACACCTTC. Protein product: CAWSMGSYGYTF. The full variable domain, in which reference TRBV30 and TRBJ1-2 provide the parts outside the CDR3, is SQTIHQWPATLVQPVGSPLSLECTVEGTSNPNLYWYRQAAGRGLQLLFYSVGIGQISSEVPQNLSASRPQDRQFILSSKKLLLSDSGFYLCAWSMGSYGYTFGSGTRLTVV.

V and J are TRBV14 and TRBJ2-3; D may be TRBD1 (5 bases). Trimming shortened V by 10 bases and J by 0 bases, and 11 bases separated the two germline ends. Looked up from germline, CDR1 is SGHDN and CDR2 is FVKESK. This CDR3 has 13 amino acids. The CDR3 here is CATRQSSTDTQYF. Written as DNA, the CDR3 is TGTGCCACTAGACAGTCTAGCACAGATACGCAGTATTTT.

V usage is TRBV7-2 and J usage is TRBJ1-2; D is undetermined. This CDR3 is built from 13 residues. Germline CDR1 reads SGHTA; CDR2 reads FQGNSA. V was shortened by 2 bases and J by 2 bases, with 6 bases between the two germline ends. DNA of the CDR3: TGTGCCAGCAGCTTAAACACCAACTATGGCTACACCTTC. Its protein product is CASSLNTNYGYTF.

The chain carries TRBV7-2 and TRBJ2-1, with 10 bases identical to TRBD2. CDR3 length equals 14 residues. V gave up 5 bases and J gave up 5 bases; unmatched junction bases: 3. Germline values: CDR1 SGHTA, CDR2 FQGNSA. DNA of the CDR3: TGTGCCAGCAGCCAGGGACTAGCGCACAATGAGCAGTTCTTC. This translates into CASSQGLAHNEQFF.

The chain employs TRBV5-1 and TRBJ2-1; 8 nucleotides line up with TRBD2. CDR1 and CDR2 from the germline V gene are SGHRS and YFSETQ. CDR3 length: 16 residues. J gave up 7 bases and V 5 bases, and 14 bases lay outside the gene matches. The DNA for the CDR3 is TGCGCCAGCAGTAAAACCGAAGCGGGAGTACTAAATGAGCAGTTCTTC. Encoded protein: CASSKTEAGVLNEQFF.

This sequence joins TRBV28 and TRBJ2-2, with TRBD1 matching 7 bases. This CDR3 spans 15 amino acids. The germline V gene encodes CDR1 MDHEN and CDR2 SYDVKM. Trimming took 6 bases from V and 1 from J; bases not matched to a gene: 5. CDR3 amino acids: CASRKTGWNTGELFF. In nucleotides, the CDR3 is TGTGCCAGCAGAAAGACAGGGTGGAACACCGGGGAGCTGTTTTTT.

This CDR3 is CASSEVGQGYEQYF. CDR3 DNA sequence: TGTGCCAGCAGTGAAGTGGGGCAGGGGTACGAGCAGTACTTC. The chain joins TRBV6-1 to TRBJ2-7; weak D call: TRBD1 (6 bases). Germline CDR1 and CDR2: MNHNS and SASEGT. There are 14 residues in the CDR3. V lost 1 base to trimming and J lost 4 bases, with 11 bases between them.

As DNA, the CDR3 is TGTGCCAGCAGCCCAAGGGGAACAGGGGCCCCAGATACGCAGTATTTT. It is translated as CASSPRGTGAPDTQYF. The chain uses TRBV5-4 and TRBJ2-3, with TRBD1 matching over 7 bases. After removal of 4 bases from V and 4 bases from J, the junction contained 12 bases not matched to a gene. Germline V gene sequence: CDR1 SGHNT, CDR2 YYREEE (reference sequence). The CDR3 totals 16 residues.